These 9 T cell receptor beta chains originate from one sample sequenced in a study of blood T cell repertoires in COVID-19. Assay used: immunoSEQ multiplex PCR; TCRdb lists only in-frame clones, some missing. The sample has 100,000 to 150,000 clones, approximately 87% seen once. Specimen: peripheral blood. The source is a man aged 50-60 years with acute or convalescent COVID-19.

The chain uses TRBV9 and TRBJ2-5; possibly TRBD2 for D (5 bases). Germline CDR1 is SGDLS and CDR2 is YYNGEE. V was pared by 3 bases and J by 8 bases, with 11 bases between. CDR3 length: 12 residues. CDR3 coding DNA: TGTGCCAGCAGCGCGGACGGGAACACCCAGTACTTC. Translation: CASSADGNTQYF.

This sequence joins TRBV5-1 and TRBJ2-5; tentatively, D is TRBD1 (6 bases). The V end was cut by 4 bases, the J end by 0 bases, with 16 bases between. Germline-derived CDR1 and CDR2 are SGHRS and YFSETQ. The CDR3 runs to 16 residues. Here the CDR3 reads CASSDFRDTYQETQYF. In DNA, the CDR3 is TGCGCCAGCAGCGACTTCCGGGACACTTACCAAGAGACCCAGTACTTC.

This sequence joins TRBV5-5 and TRBJ2-7, with 10 bases matching TRBD2. The CDR3 covers 18 residues. Per the germline V gene, CDR1 is SGHKS and CDR2 is YYEKEE (reference sequence). Trimming at V came to 0 bases and at J to 1 base, leaving 10 bases not matched to a gene. CDR3 amino acids: CASSLALILAGKSYEQYF. CDR3 bases: TGTGCCAGCAGCTTGGCCCTGATACTAGCGGGAAAGTCCTACGAGCAGTACTTC.

CDR3 coding DNA: TGTGCCAGCAGCTTTCGGACCGGGGGGATTGGCGGGGAGCTGTTTTTT. Translation gives CASSFRTGGIGGELFF. V usage is TRBV14 and J usage is TRBJ2-2; TRBD2 matches 7 bases. The CDR3 is made up of 16 amino acids. V gave up 5 bases and J gave up 7 bases; unmatched junction bases: 13. Per the germline V gene, CDR1 is SGHDN and CDR2 is FVKESK.

The chain links TRBV7-9 to TRBJ1-2; D uncertain. Germline lookup yields CDR1 SEHNR and CDR2 FQNEAQ (reference sequence). CDR3 length equals 10 residues. The V and J ends lost 11 bases and 5 bases respectively, with 9 bases between them. The CDR3 sequence is CAPGSYGYTF. CDR3 DNA: TGTGCCCCCGGTTCTTATGGCTACACCTTC.

This chain uses TRBV4-3 with TRBJ2-5, with 9 bases matching TRBD1. Trimming at V came to 1 base and at J to 5 bases, leaving 8 bases not matched to a gene. The CDR3 spans 16 residues. The germline V gene has CDR1 LGHNA and CDR2 YSLEER. The CDR3 loop reads CASSQGLQGALETQYF. The CDR3 bases are TGCGCCAGCAGCCAAGGTTTACAGGGGGCTTTGGAGACCCAGTACTTC.

This chain links TRBV10-2 with TRBJ1-5; 11 positions match TRBD1. CDR3 size: 15 residues. V gave up 8 bases and J gave up 1 base; unmatched junction bases: 4. Germline values: CDR1 WSHSY, CDR2 SAAADI. CDR3 nucleotide sequence: TGCGCCAGCGGACAGGGGGCGGTAAGCAATCAGCCCCAGCATTTT. Encoded protein: CASGQGAVSNQPQHF.

The chain employs TRBV23-1 and TRBJ2-5, with D tentatively TRBD1 (5 bases). TRBV23-1 is an ORF; its function is uncertain. Trimming took 1 base from V and 1 from J, leaving 10 bases between them. This CDR3 is built from 15 residues. CDR3 region: CASSQLGDIQETQYF. CDR3 nucleotides: TGCGCCAGCAGTCAATTAGGGGATATCCAAGAGACCCAGTACTTC.

V and J are TRBV5-5 and TRBJ2-7, with unresolved D. This CDR3 spans 12 amino acids. Per germline, CDR1 SGHKS and CDR2 YYEKEE (reference sequence). The germline V and J ends were trimmed by 4 bases and 4 bases, with 9 bases remaining between them. The CDR3 reads CASSRPLYEQYF. The CDR3, as DNA: TGTGCCAGCAGCCGTCCCCTGTACGAGCAGTACTTC. The whole variable domain, filled in from reference TRBV5-5 and TRBJ2-7, reads DAGVTQSPTHLIKTRGQQVTLRCSPISGHKSVSWYQQVLGQGPQFIFQYYEKEERGRGNFPDRFSARQFPNYSSELNVNALLLGDSALYLCASSRPLYEQYFGPGTRLTVT.